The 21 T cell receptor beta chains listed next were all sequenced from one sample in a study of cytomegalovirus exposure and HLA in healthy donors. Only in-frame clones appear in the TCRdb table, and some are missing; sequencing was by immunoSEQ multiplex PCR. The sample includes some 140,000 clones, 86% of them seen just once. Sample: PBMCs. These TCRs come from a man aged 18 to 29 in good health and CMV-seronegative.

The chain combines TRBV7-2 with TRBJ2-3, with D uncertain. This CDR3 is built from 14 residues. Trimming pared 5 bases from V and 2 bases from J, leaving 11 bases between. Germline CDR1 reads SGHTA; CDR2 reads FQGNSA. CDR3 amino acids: CASSLGLFTDTQYF. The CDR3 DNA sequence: TGTGCCAGCAGCCTCGGTCTCTTCACAGATACGCAGTATTTT. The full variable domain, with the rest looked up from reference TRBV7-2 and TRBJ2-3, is GAGVSQSPSNKVTEKGKDVELRCDPISGHTALYWYRQSLGQGLEFLIYFQGNSAPDKSGLPSDRFSAERTGGSVSTLTIQRTQQEDSAVYLCASSLGLFTDTQYFGPGTRLTVL.

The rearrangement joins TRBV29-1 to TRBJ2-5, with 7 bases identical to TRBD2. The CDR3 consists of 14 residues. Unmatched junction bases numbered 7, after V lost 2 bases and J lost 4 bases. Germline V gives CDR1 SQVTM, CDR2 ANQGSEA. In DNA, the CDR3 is TGCAGCGTTGAATCCCAGCGGGACGGAGAGACCCAGTACTTC. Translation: CSVESQRDGETQYF.

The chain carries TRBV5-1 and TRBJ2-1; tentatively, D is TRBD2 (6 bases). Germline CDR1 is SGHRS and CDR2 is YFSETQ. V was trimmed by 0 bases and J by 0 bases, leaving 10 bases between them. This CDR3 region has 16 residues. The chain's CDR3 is CASSLAGGSSYNEQFF. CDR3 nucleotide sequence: TGCGCCAGCAGCTTGGCCGGAGGGAGCTCCTACAATGAGCAGTTCTTC. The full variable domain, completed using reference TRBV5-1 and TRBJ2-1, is KAGVTQTPRYLIKTRGQQVTLSCSPISGHRSVSWYQQTPGQGLQFLFEYFSETQRNKGNFPGRFSGRQFSNSRSEMNVSTLELGDSALYLCASSLAGGSSYNEQFFGPGTRLTVL.

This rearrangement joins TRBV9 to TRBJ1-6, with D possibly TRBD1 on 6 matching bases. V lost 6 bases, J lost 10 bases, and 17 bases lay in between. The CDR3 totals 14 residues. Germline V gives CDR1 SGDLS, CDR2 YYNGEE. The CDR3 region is CASKAGAPRSPLHF. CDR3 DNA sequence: TGTGCCAGCAAGGCAGGGGCGCCTAGGTCACCCCTCCACTTT.

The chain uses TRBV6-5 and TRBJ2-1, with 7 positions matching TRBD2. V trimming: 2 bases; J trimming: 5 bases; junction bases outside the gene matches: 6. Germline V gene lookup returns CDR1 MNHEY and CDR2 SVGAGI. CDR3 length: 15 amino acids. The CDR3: CASSYGAGPHNEQFF. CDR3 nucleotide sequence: TGTGCCAGCAGTTACGGAGCGGGACCCCACAATGAGCAGTTCTTC.

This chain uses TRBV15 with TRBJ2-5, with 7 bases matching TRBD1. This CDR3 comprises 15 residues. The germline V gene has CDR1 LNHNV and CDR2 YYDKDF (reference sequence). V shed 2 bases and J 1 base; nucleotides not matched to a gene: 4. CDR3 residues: CATSRNWDSQETQYF. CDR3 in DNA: TGTGCCACCAGCAGAAACTGGGACAGCCAAGAGACCCAGTACTTC. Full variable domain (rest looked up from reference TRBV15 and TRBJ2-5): DAMVIQNPRYQVTQFGKPVTLSCSQTLNHNVMYWYQQKSSQAPKLLFHYYDKDFNNEADTPDNFQSRRPNTSFCFLDIRSPGLGDTAMYLCATSRNWDSQETQYFGPGTRLLVL.

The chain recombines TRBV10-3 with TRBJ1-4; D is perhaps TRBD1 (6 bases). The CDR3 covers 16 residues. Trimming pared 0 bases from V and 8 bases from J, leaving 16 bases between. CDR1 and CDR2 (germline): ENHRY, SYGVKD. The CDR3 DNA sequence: TGTGCCATCAGTGAGTCGAAAGCAGGGGCGTACGAAAAACTGTTTTTT. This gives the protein CAISESKAGAYEKLFF.

DNA of the CDR3: TGTGCCAGCAGTCGGGACTACCCCGGGAACTACGAGCAGTACTTC. Residues: CASSRDYPGNYEQYF. The V call is TRBV27, the J call TRBJ2-7, with 7 bases lining up with TRBD2. V lost 5 bases to trimming and J lost 3 bases; unmatched junction nucleotides: 10. CDR1 and CDR2 from the germline V gene are MNHEY and SMNVEV (reference sequence). The CDR3 contains 15 residues.

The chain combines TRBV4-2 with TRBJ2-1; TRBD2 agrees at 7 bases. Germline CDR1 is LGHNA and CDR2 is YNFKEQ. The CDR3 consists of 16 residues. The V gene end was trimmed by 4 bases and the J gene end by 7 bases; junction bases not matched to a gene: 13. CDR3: CASSRGVRDYGNEQFF. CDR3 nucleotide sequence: TGTGCCAGCAGCCGCGGAGTCCGGGACTATGGGAATGAGCAGTTCTTC.

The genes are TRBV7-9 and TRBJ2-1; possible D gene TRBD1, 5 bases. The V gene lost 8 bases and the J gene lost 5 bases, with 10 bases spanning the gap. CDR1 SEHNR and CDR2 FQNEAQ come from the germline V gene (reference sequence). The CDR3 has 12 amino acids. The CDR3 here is CASQWGDNEQFF. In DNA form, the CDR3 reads TGTGCCAGCCAATGGGGCGACAATGAGCAGTTCTTC.

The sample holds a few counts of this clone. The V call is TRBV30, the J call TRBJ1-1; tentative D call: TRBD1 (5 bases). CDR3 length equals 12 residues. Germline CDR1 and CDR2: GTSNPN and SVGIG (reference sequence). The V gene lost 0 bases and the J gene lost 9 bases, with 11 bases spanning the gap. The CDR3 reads CAWSVVTGKAFF. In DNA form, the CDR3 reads TGTGCCTGGAGTGTAGTCACAGGCAAAGCTTTCTTT. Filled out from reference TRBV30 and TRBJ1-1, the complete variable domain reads SQTIHQWPATLVQPVGSPLSLECTVEGTSNPNLYWYRQAAGRGLQLLFYSVGIGQISSEVPQNLSASRPQDRQFILSSKKLLLSDSGFYLCAWSVVTGKAFFGQGTRLTVV.

In DNA form, the CDR3 reads TGTGCCAGCAGATTCGGGGGCACTGAAGCTTTCTTT. It encodes CASRFGGTEAFF. The V and J genes are TRBV5-6 and TRBJ1-1; D may be TRBD1 (5 bases). Trimming removed 5 bases from V and 4 bases from J, with 9 bases in between. Germline V gene data show CDR1 as SGHDT and CDR2 as YYEEEE. The length of the CDR3 is 12 residues. Filled out from reference TRBV5-6 and TRBJ1-1, the complete variable domain reads DAGVTQSPTHLIKTRGQQVTLRCSPKSGHDTVSWYQQALGQGPQFIFQYYEEEERQRGNFPDRFSGHQFPNYSSELNVNALLLGDSALYLCASRFGGTEAFFGQGTRLTVV.

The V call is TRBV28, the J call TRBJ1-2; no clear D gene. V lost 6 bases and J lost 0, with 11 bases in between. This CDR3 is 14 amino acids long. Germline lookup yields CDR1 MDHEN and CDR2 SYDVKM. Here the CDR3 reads CASSAPLPNYGYTF. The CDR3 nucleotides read TGTGCCAGCAGCGCTCCACTTCCTAACTATGGCTACACCTTC.

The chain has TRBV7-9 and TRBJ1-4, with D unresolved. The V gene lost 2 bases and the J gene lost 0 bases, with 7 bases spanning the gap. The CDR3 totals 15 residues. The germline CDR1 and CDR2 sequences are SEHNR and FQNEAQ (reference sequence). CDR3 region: CASSLHATTNEKLFF. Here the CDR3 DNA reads TGTGCCAGCAGCTTACACGCTACAACTAATGAAAAACTGTTTTTT.

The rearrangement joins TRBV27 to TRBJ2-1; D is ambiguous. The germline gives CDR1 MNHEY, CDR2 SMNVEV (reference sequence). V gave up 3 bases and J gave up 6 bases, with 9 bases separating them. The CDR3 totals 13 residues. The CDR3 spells CASSFPRGNEQFF. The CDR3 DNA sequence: TGTGCCAGCAGTTTCCCAAGAGGCAATGAGCAGTTCTTC.

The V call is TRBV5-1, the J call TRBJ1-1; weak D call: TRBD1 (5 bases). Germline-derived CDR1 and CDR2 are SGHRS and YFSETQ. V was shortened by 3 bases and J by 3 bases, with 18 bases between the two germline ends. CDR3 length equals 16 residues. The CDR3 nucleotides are TGCGCCAGCAGCTCAAGAGGTGCAGGGAGGGACACTGAAGCTTTCTTT. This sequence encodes CASSSRGAGRDTEAFF.

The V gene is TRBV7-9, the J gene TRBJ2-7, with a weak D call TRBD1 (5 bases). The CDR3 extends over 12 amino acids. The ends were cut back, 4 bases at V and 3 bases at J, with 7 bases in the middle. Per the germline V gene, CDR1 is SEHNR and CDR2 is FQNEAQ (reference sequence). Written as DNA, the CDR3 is TGTGCCAGCAGCTCGCAGGGCTACGAGCAGTACTTC. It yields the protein CASSSQGYEQYF.

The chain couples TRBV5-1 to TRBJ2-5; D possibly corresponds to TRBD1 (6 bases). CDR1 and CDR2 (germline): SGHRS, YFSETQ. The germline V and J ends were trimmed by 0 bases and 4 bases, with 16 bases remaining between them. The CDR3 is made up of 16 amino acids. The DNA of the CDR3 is TGCGCCAGCAGCTTGGCGACAGGTGGGGGAAGAGAGACCCAGTACTTC. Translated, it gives CASSLATGGGRETQYF.

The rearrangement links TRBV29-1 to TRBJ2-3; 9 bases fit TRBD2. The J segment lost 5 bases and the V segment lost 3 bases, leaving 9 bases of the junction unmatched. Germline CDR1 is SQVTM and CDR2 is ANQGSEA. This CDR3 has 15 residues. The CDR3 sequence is CSVDIRGGAVDTQYF. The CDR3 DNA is TGCAGCGTTGACATCCGCGGGGGGGCCGTAGATACGCAGTATTTT.

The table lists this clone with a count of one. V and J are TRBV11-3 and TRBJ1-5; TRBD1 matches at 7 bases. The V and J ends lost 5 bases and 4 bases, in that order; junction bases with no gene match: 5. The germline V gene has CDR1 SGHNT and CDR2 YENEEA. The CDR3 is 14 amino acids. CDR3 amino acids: CASSPGTENQPQHF. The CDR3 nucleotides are TGTGCCAGCAGCCCCGGGACAGAGAATCAGCCCCAGCATTTT.

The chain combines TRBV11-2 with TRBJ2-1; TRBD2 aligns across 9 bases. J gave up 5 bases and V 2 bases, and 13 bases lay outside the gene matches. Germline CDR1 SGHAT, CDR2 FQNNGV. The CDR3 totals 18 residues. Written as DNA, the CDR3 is TGTGCCAGCAGCTTACTAGGTGGAAGCGCGGGAGGGAACAATGAGCAGTTCTTC. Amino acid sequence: CASSLLGGSAGGNNEQFF. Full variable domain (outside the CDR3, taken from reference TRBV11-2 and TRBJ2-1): EAGVAQSPRYKIIEKRQSVAFWCNPISGHATLYWYQQILGQGPKLLIQFQNNGVVDDSQLPKDRFSAERLKGVDSTLKIQPAKLEDSAVYLCASSLLGGSAGGNNEQFFGPGTRLTVL.